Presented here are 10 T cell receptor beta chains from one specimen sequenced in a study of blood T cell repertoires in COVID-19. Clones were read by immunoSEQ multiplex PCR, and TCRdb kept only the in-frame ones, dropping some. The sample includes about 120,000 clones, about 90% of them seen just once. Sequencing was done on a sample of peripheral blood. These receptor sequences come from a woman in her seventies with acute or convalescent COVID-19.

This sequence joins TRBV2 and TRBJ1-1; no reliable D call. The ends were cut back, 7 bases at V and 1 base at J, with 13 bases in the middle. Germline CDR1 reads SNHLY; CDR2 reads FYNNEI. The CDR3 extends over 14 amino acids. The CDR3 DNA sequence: TGTGCCAGCACCTTTGAGGCCTCGAACACTGAAGCTTTCTTT. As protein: CASTFEASNTEAFF. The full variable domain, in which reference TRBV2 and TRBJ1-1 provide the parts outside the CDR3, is EPEVTQTPSHQVTQMGQEVILRCVPISNHLYFYWYRQILGQKVEFLVSFYNNEISEKSEIFDDQFSVERPDGSNFTLKIRSTKLEDSAMYFCASTFEASNTEAFFGQGTRLTVV.

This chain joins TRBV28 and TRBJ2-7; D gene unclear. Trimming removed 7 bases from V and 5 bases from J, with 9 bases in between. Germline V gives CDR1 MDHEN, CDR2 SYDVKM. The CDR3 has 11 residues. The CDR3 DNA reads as TGTGCCAGCACCATACAAGACGAGCAGTACTTC. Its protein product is CASTIQDEQYF.

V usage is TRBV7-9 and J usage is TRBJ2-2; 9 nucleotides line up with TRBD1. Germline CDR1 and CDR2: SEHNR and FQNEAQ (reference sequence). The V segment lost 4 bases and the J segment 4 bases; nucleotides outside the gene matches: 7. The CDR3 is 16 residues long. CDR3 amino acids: CASSWDRATGTGELFF. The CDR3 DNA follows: TGTGCCAGCAGCTGGGACAGGGCCACGGGCACCGGGGAGCTGTTTTTT.

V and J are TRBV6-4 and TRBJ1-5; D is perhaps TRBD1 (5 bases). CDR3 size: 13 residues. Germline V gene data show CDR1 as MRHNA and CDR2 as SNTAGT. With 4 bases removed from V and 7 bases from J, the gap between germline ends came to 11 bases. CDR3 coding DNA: TGTGCCAGCAGTGCGGGGGAGTTGCAGCCCCAGCATTTT. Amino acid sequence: CASSAGELQPQHF.

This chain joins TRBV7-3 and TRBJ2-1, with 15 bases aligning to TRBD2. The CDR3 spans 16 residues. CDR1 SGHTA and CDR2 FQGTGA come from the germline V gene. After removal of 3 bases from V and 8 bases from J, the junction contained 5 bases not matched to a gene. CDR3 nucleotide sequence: TGTGCCAGCAGCTTCGGACTAGCGGGGGGGCCGGATGAGCAGTTCTTC. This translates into CASSFGLAGGPDEQFF.

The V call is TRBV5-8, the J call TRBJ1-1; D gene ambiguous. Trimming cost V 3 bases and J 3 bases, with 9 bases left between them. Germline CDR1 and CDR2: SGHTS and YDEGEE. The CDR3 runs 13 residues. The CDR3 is CASSWNADTEAFF. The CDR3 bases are TGTGCCAGCAGCTGGAACGCGGACACTGAAGCTTTCTTT.

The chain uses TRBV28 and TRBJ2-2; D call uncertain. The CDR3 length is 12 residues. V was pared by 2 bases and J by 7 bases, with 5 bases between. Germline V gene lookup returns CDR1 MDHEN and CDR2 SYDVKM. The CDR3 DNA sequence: TGTGCCAGCAGTTTACCGGGCGGGGAGCTGTTTTTT. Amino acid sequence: CASSLPGGELFF.

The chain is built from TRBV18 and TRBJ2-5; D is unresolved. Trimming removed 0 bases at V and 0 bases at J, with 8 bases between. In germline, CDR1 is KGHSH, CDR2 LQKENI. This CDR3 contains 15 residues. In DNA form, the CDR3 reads TGTGCCAGCTCACCACCGTCGCAGTACCAAGAGACCCAGTACTTC. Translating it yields CASSPPSQYQETQYF. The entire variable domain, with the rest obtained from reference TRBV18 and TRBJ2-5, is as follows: NAGVMQNPRHLVRRRGQEARLRCSPMKGHSHVYWYRQLPEEGLKFMVYLQKENIIDESGMPKERFSAEFPKEGPSILRIQQVVRGDSAAYFCASSPPSQYQETQYFGPGTRLLVL.

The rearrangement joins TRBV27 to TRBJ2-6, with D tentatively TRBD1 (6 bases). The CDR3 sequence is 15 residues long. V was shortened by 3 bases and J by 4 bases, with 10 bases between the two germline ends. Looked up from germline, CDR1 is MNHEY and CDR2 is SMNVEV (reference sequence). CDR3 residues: CASSFWGPGANVLTF. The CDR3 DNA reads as TGTGCCAGCAGTTTTTGGGGGCCCGGGGCCAACGTCCTGACTTTC.

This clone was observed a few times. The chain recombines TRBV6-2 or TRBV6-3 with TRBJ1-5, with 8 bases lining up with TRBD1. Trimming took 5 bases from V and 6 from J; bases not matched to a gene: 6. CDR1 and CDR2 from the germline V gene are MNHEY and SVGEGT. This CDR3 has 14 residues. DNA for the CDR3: TGTGCCAGCAGTACAGGGGGTAATTTTCAGCCCCAGCATTTT. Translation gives CASSTGGNFQPQHF.